This paragraph covers one T cell receptor (beta chain) sequence. Cohort allocation depended upon clinical history that participants reported. This sample was taken from a study of blood T cell repertoires in COVID-19. Across the whole study: Sample material is recorded as cDNA or gDNA derived from T cells, B-cell-depleted T cells, or PBMCs.

The data were produced by immunoSEQ multiplex PCR, yet TCRdb's version contains in-frame clones alone and is incomplete. Found here are fewer than 200,000 clones, 83% of them singletons; the top ten hold 3.6%. This CDR3 is 13 amino acids long. Losses at the gene ends were 4 bases for V and 8 bases for J; bases not matched to a gene: 6. In germline, CDR1 is LGHDT, CDR2 YNNKEL (reference sequence). This TCR derives from a woman between 50 and 59 years old in a cohort exposed to, infected with or recovered from COVID-19 (not recorded which). V and J are TRBV3-1 (or the pseudogene TRBV3-2) and TRBJ1-2, with 8 bases that match TRBD1. Sequencing was carried out using PBMCs or T cells enriched from blood (not recorded which). CDR3 coding DNA: TGTGCCAGCAGCCGCGGACAGGGTAACGGCTACACCTTC. Translation: CASSRGQGNGYTF.